The rows below give T cell receptor beta chains drawn from one sample of a study of T cell repertoires in cytomegalovirus infection. TCRdb ran MiXCR on the reads and lists one entry per CDR3 protein. Among roughly 49,000 distinct CDR3 sequences listed, 20% to 25% were seen once. Antigens for these TCRs are unknown. The source material was PBMCs, sequenced either directly or after in vitro stimulation (not recorded which). All receptors derive from a human donor in good health (CMV status not recorded). Some clones in this sample may be carry-over from other donors' samples. The CDR3 runs from the conserved cysteine through the conserved F or W. The order of the fields is J gene, V gene, clone size, D gene, CDR3 DNA, CDR3 protein. The D gene is left open where the match is weak. Size values are once, few and many counts, or a class for expanded clones, and some rows have none.

j_gene: TRBJ2-3
v_gene: TRBV7-2
abundance: many
d_gene: -
CDR3nt: TGTGCCAGCAGCCGAAACCCTACAGATACGCAGTATTTT
CDR3aa: CASSRNPTDTQYF

j_gene: TRBJ2-3
v_gene: TRBV7-2
abundance: -
d_gene: -
CDR3nt: TGTGCCAGCAGCCCTCGGGCAGGGAGCACAGATACGCAGTATTTT
CDR3aa: CASSPRAGSTDTQYF

j_gene: TRBJ2-2
v_gene: TRBV5-4
abundance: few
d_gene: TRBD2
CDR3nt: TGTGCCAGCAGCTCAGCTAGCGGGGGGCAAGGGACCGGGGAGCTGTTTTTT
CDR3aa: CASSSASGGQGTGELFF

j_gene: TRBJ1-4
v_gene: TRBV28
abundance: few
d_gene: -
CDR3nt: TGTGCCAGCCTCGGGGCAGTTAATGAAAAACTGTTTTTT
CDR3aa: CASLGAVNEKLFF

j_gene: TRBJ2-7
v_gene: TRBV12-5
abundance: -
d_gene: -
CDR3nt: TGTGCTAGTGGTACGAACTACGAGCAGTACTTC
CDR3aa: CASGTNYEQYF

j_gene: TRBJ2-7
v_gene: TRBV7-2
abundance: few
d_gene: TRBD1
CDR3nt: TGTGCCAGCAGCTTAAAAGGGACAGGCTCCTACGAGCAGTACTTC
CDR3aa: CASSLKGTGSYEQYF

j_gene: TRBJ2-3
v_gene: TRBV7-8
abundance: -
d_gene: -
CDR3nt: TGTGCCAGCAGTCCGGAGGGTTACAGGGGCACAGATACGCAGTATTTT
CDR3aa: CASSPEGYRGTDTQYF

j_gene: TRBJ2-5
v_gene: TRBV20-1
abundance: -
d_gene: TRBD2
CDR3nt: TGCAGTGCTAGACTAGCGGGAGGCAGGGAGACCCAGTACTTC
CDR3aa: CSARLAGGRETQYF

j_gene: TRBJ2-5
v_gene: TRBV7-2
abundance: many
d_gene: -
CDR3nt: TGTGCCAGCAGCCTCTACGCCCCGGGTGGACGGGAGACCCAGTACTTC
CDR3aa: CASSLYAPGGRETQYF

j_gene: TRBJ1-2
v_gene: TRBV20-1
abundance: many
d_gene: TRBD1
CDR3nt: TGCAGTGCTAGGGCTACGGGACAGATCTATGGCTACACCTTC
CDR3aa: CSARATGQIYGYTF

j_gene: TRBJ2-2
v_gene: TRBV5-5
abundance: many
d_gene: -
CDR3nt: TGTGCCAGCAGCCCGCAAGGGGGAGGGGAGCTGTTTTTT
CDR3aa: CASSPQGGGELFF

j_gene: TRBJ1-1
v_gene: TRBV13
abundance: -
d_gene: TRBD1
CDR3nt: TGTGCCAGCACGAACAGGGGTTCTAGAGGAGCTTTCTTT
CDR3aa: CASTNRGSRGAFF

j_gene: TRBJ2-3
v_gene: TRBV19
abundance: once
d_gene: TRBD2
CDR3nt: TGTGCCAGTATCGGCCGACGATGGGGGGGGGACCCAAGCACAGATACGCAGTATTTT
CDR3aa: CASIGRRWGGDPSTDTQYF

j_gene: TRBJ2-2
v_gene: TRBV28
abundance: -
d_gene: TRBD2
CDR3nt: TGTGCCAGCACCGGATTGGGCGGGGGGTTCGGCGGGGAGCTGTTTTTT
CDR3aa: CASTGLGGGFGGELFF

j_gene: TRBJ1-2
v_gene: TRBV28
abundance: few
d_gene: -
CDR3nt: TGTGCCAGCAGTCTGACGGGGACAAAGTATGGCTACACCTTC
CDR3aa: CASSLTGTKYGYTF

j_gene: TRBJ2-3
v_gene: TRBV7-9
abundance: many
d_gene: TRBD2
CDR3nt: TGTGCCAGCAGCTTAGAGAGGTTTCGGCTAGCGGGGGCCACAGATACGCAGTATTTT
CDR3aa: CASSLERFRLAGATDTQYF

j_gene: TRBJ2-3
v_gene: TRBV5-1
abundance: -
d_gene: TRBD1
CDR3nt: TGCGCCAGCAGCTCCGGACAGGGGGCGATTAGCACAGATACGCAGTATTTT
CDR3aa: CASSSGQGAISTDTQYF

j_gene: TRBJ1-3
v_gene: TRBV9
abundance: -
d_gene: -
CDR3nt: TGTGCCAGCAGCGTCCAGCCAGGGGTCTACTCTGGAAACACCATATATTTT
CDR3aa: CASSVQPGVYSGNTIYF

j_gene: TRBJ2-1
v_gene: TRBV19
abundance: few
d_gene: TRBD1
CDR3nt: TGTGCCAGTAGTACGACAGGGGTGGGAAATGAGCAGTTCTTC
CDR3aa: CASSTTGVGNEQFF

j_gene: TRBJ1-4
v_gene: TRBV5-6
abundance: -
d_gene: -
CDR3nt: TGTGCCAGCAGCTTGGTGGGGGCGACTAATGAAAAACTGTTTTTT
CDR3aa: CASSLVGATNEKLFF

j_gene: TRBJ2-7
v_gene: TRBV19
abundance: -
d_gene: -
CDR3nt: TGTGCCAGTAGTAAGGGGGGCGGATCCTACGAGCAGTACTTC
CDR3aa: CASSKGGGSYEQYF

j_gene: TRBJ1-5
v_gene: TRBV7-2
abundance: few
d_gene: TRBD1
CDR3nt: TGTGCCAGCAGCAAAGAGACAGGGGGCCTCAATCAGCCCCAGCATTTT
CDR3aa: CASSKETGGLNQPQHF

j_gene: TRBJ1-1
v_gene: TRBV2
abundance: many
d_gene: -
CDR3nt: TGTGCCAGCAGTGGATTAGCCCCTGGGACTGAAGCTTTCTTT
CDR3aa: CASSGLAPGTEAFF

j_gene: TRBJ2-1
v_gene: TRBV12-3/TRBV12-4
abundance: few
d_gene: -
CDR3nt: TGTGCCAGCAGTTTCGGACAGCTCCTAAGGCCTTCCTACAATGAGCAGTTCTTC
CDR3aa: CASSFGQLLRPSYNEQFF

j_gene: TRBJ2-5
v_gene: TRBV7-6
abundance: many
d_gene: -
CDR3nt: TGTGCCAGCAGCTTAGCCGGTGGTCGGTCGTGGGAGACCCAGTACTTC
CDR3aa: CASSLAGGRSWETQYF

j_gene: TRBJ2-7
v_gene: TRBV11-2
abundance: many
d_gene: TRBD1
CDR3nt: TGTGCCAGCAGCTTAGTAGGCGGGACAGGGGGCGTAAGGGGCTACGAGCAGTACTTC
CDR3aa: CASSLVGGTGGVRGYEQYF

j_gene: TRBJ1-2
v_gene: TRBV12-3/TRBV12-4
abundance: hyperexpanded
d_gene: -
CDR3nt: TGTGCCAGCAGTTTAAGGACAGTCTCCTACACCTTC
CDR3aa: CASSLRTVSYTF

j_gene: TRBJ2-5
v_gene: TRBV7-2
abundance: few
d_gene: -
CDR3nt: TGTGCCAGCAGCCCTCTACTAGCTGAGGAGACCCAGTACTTC
CDR3aa: CASSPLLAEETQYF

j_gene: TRBJ2-3
v_gene: TRBV7-2
abundance: -
d_gene: TRBD2
CDR3nt: TGTGGCAGGGCCCTAGCGGGGGGGACAGATACGCAGTATTTT
CDR3aa: CGRALAGGTDTQYF

j_gene: TRBJ2-1
v_gene: TRBV5-4
abundance: few
d_gene: TRBD1
CDR3nt: TGTGCCAGCAGCGCAACTTGGACAGGGCCCGACAATGAGCAGTTCTTC
CDR3aa: CASSATWTGPDNEQFF